Listed below are T cell receptor beta chains from one sample, sequenced in a study of T cells after yellow fever vaccination. TCRdb independently ran MiXCR on the 5' RACE reads; one entry per CDR3 protein. The sample has 100,000 to 150,000 distinct CDR3 sequences, 7.4% seen once; the top ten hold about 2.7%. Sequenced material: CD4+ T cells sorted from PBMCs, taken 10 days after the first yellow fever vaccination. The origin of the receptors is a man younger than 30 who received the YFV17D yellow fever vaccine. CDR3s include the opening cysteine and the closing phenylalanine or tryptophan. D genes are given only for firm matches.

CDR3 | D | J | V
CATRPGTSTDTQYF | . | TRBJ2-3 | TRBV12-3/TRBV12-4
CASSPAGFSSHEQYF | . | TRBJ2-7 | TRBV18
CASSPWTGEPDTQYF | TRBD1 | TRBJ2-3 | TRBV27
CAISESLETQYF | . | TRBJ2-5 | TRBV10-3
CASSQGTGSGTLHF | TRBD1 | TRBJ1-6 | TRBV3-1
CAIGPGSSGLSSYNEQFF | . | TRBJ2-1 | TRBV5-2
CASRTGSTMGGYTF | . | TRBJ1-2 | TRBV27
CASSPRPSTDTQYF | . | TRBJ2-3 | TRBV27
CASSLAGDGYTF | . | TRBJ1-2 | TRBV7-9
CASSYQGYNSPLHF | . | TRBJ1-6 | TRBV6-5
CASSLNRDYGYTF | . | TRBJ1-2 | TRBV7-9
CAISETGTSGDKFF | TRBD2 | TRBJ2-1 | TRBV10-3
CASSPEGGTEAFF | . | TRBJ1-1 | TRBV18
CASSLGDRAINNEQFF | TRBD1 | TRBJ2-1 | TRBV5-1
CASSLWGVYTDTQYF | . | TRBJ2-3 | TRBV5-4
CASSLRGSDTQYF | . | TRBJ2-3 | TRBV5-1
CASSPTTGSYGYTF | TRBD1 | TRBJ1-2 | TRBV18
CSVGMGNEKLFF | . | TRBJ1-4 | TRBV29-1
CAISESGMAFF | . | TRBJ1-1 | TRBV10-3
CATSDRDRAYGYTF | TRBD1 | TRBJ1-2 | TRBV24-1
CSASGLGGLNNSPLHF | . | TRBJ1-6 | TRBV20-1
CASRTGGPRQYF | . | TRBJ2-7 | TRBV6-2/TRBV6-3
CASSQVDLVSYNEQFF | . | TRBJ2-1 | TRBV4-1
CASSSSRDRGNQPQHF | TRBD1 | TRBJ1-5 | TRBV7-8
CASSQETQGAYNEQFF | TRBD1 | TRBJ2-1 | TRBV4-3
CASSFRQVWANVLTF | . | TRBJ2-6 | TRBV6-5
CASSLTGPEQFF | . | TRBJ2-1 | TRBV6-2/TRBV6-3
CASSPSQGAPYEQYF | TRBD1 | TRBJ2-7 | TRBV18
CASSPGREIKAFF | . | TRBJ1-1 | TRBV7-3
CASSFGGARSYNSPLHF | . | TRBJ1-6 | TRBV12-3/TRBV12-4
CASSLRMEDTEAFF | . | TRBJ1-1 | TRBV7-2
CASSSPGSTDTQYF | . | TRBJ2-3 | TRBV27
CASSRRGGITGELFF | TRBD2 | TRBJ2-2 | TRBV3-1
CASSGFNEKLFF | . | TRBJ1-4 | TRBV5-1
CASSVGQGGNQPQHF | TRBD1 | TRBJ1-5 | TRBV9
CASSLTSGAYNEQFF | TRBD2 | TRBJ2-1 | TRBV11-3
CASSHEQGYYGYTF | . | TRBJ1-2 | TRBV4-3
CASSLDRLAGVLSSYNEQFF | TRBD2 | TRBJ2-1 | TRBV11-2
CAIGSTGAGPAKNIQYF | . | TRBJ2-4 | TRBV10-3
CASSLGPLQGPSAEAFF | . | TRBJ1-1 | TRBV5-4
CASSLGTANSGANVLTF | TRBD1 | TRBJ2-6 | TRBV7-6
CSAAHSAAGELFF | . | TRBJ2-2 | TRBV20-1
CASSLSGVGADTQYF | . | TRBJ2-3 | TRBV5-1
CSVVRGGDEQFF | TRBD1 | TRBJ2-1 | TRBV29-1
CASSSGQLQETQYF | TRBD1 | TRBJ2-5 | TRBV5-1
CASSLSGGQTGELFF | TRBD2 | TRBJ2-2 | TRBV9
CASSLESWGATADTQYF | . | TRBJ2-3 | TRBV4-1
CSAGTEAGTQYF | . | TRBJ2-5 | TRBV20-1
CASSQDPSGGGTEAFF | . | TRBJ1-1 | TRBV4-2
CASSLERPSTDTQYF | . | TRBJ2-3 | TRBV7-9
CASSLQPGGTEAFF | . | TRBJ1-1 | TRBV27
CASSQITGDREQFF | . | TRBJ2-1 | TRBV14
CASSRSVRETQYF | . | TRBJ2-5 | TRBV4-1
CASSRTENYGYTF | . | TRBJ1-2 | TRBV7-9
CASSFRGRSYEQYF | TRBD1 | TRBJ2-7 | TRBV27